This TCR beta chain was documented in a study of cytomegalovirus exposure and HLA in healthy donors. Whole-study findings and limits: In vitro, a few CMV-associated chains proved specific for CMV antigens.

The PCR employed 60 Vbeta primers together with 13 Jbeta primers. Clones were sequenced by immunoSEQ multiplex PCR, and TCRdb holds only the in-frame ones, with some missing. In the table there are over 100,000 clones, approximately 74% of which are singletons. On this clone: No antigen is known for it.

Each donor's status was that of a healthy bone marrow donor. Germline V gene data show CDR1 as SEHNR and CDR2 as FQNEAQ (reference sequence). V shed 1 base and J shed 8 bases, with 8 bases lying between them. The CDR3 sequence is 12 residues long. Sequencing used PBMCs. This TCR was recovered from a male donor in good health and CMV-seronegative. This chain links TRBV7-9 with TRBJ1-1; no firm D call. This chain's CDR3 is CASSLGTPEAFF. The CDR3 bases are TGTGCCAGCAGCTTAGGGACTCCCGAAGCTTTCTTT.